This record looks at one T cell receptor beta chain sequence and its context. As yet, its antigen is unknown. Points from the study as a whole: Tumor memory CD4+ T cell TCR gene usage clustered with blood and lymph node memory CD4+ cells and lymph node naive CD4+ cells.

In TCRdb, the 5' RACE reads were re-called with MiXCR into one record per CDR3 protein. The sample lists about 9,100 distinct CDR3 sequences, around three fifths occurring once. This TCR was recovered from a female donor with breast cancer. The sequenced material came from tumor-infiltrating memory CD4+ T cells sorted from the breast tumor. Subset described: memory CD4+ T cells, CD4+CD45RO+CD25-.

CDR3 sequence (DNA): TGCAGTGCTAATTCCGACGCTCCGGAGACCCAGTACTTC. It yields the protein CSANSDAPETQYF. The chain links TRBV20-1 to TRBJ2-5; D is unresolved. V gave up 4 bases and J gave up 5 bases, with 14 bases separating them. Germline lookup yields CDR1 DFQATT and CDR2 SNEGSKA (reference sequence). The CDR3 contains 13 residues.